This T cell receptor (beta chain) was captured by sequencing in a study of T-cell memory formation after mild COVID-19. Background on the study: Clusters of TCRs were largely donor specific. Study-level results: CD4+ bias marked clones expanding day 15 to 37, unlike balanced contracting clones. Contracting clones localized mainly to CM and EM when CD4+ and mainly to EMRA when CD8+.

This clonotype has just a few counts. What it recognizes is unknown. Barcoded TCR alpha and TCR beta cDNA libraries with UMIs came from 5'RACE using constant-segment primers. TCRdb ran MiXCR on the 5' RACE reads and lists one entry per CDR3 protein. The data hold just under 150,000 distinct CDR3 sequences, with about 19% observed a single time. Trimming shortened V by 6 bases and J by 5 bases, and 5 bases separated the two germline ends. Looked up from germline, CDR1 is MDHEN and CDR2 is SYDVKM. This CDR3 is 11 amino acids long. The clonotype was recovered from an adult woman who had mild COVID-19 (a few samples of this study predate the infection). Cell type and time point are not known. The sequenced material came from PBMCs or a T cell subset sorted from them (not recorded which). This sequence joins TRBV28 and TRBJ2-1; D gene ambiguous. CDR3 DNA: TGTGCCAGCAGATTAAACAATGAGCAGTTCTTC. This encodes CASRLNNEQFF.